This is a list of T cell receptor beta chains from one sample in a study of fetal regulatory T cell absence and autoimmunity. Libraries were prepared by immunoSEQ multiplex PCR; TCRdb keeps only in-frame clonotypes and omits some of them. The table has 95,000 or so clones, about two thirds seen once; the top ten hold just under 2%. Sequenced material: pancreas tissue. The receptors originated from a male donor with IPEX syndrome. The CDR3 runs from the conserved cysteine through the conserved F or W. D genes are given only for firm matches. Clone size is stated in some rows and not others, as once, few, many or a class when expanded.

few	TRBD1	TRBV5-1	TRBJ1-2	TGCGCCAGCAGCTTCCTTCAGGGGGCAGACTATGGCTACACCTTC	CASSFLQGADYGYTF
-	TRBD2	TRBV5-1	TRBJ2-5	TGCGCCAGCAGCTTGCCCGATGGGACTAGGGGGACCCAGTACTTC	CASSLPDGTRGTQYF
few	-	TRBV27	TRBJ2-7	TGTGCCAGCAGTTTAGGGTACGAGCAGTACTTC	CASSLGYEQYF
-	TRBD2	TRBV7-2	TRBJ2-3	TGTGCCAGCAGCTTTGCGGCTAGCGGGACAGATACGCAGTATTTT	CASSFAASGTDTQYF
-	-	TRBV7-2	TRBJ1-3	TGTGCCAGCAGCCCCCGCGTCGGAGCTGGAAACACCATATATTTT	CASSPRVGAGNTIYF
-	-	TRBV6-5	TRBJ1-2	TGTGCCAGCAGTCCCTGCGGGACATGCAACTATGGCTACACCTTC	CASSPCGTCNYGYTF
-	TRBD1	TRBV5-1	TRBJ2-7	TGCGCCAGCAGCTTGACAGGGGGGTACGAGCAGTACTTC	CASSLTGGYEQYF
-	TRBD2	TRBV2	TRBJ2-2	TGTGCCAGCAGCAGCACTAGCGGGCTAAACACCGGGGAGCTGTTTTTT	CASSSTSGLNTGELFF
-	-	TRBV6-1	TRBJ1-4	TGTGCCAGCAGTGAAGCGGCAGCAACTAATGAAAAACTGTTTTTT	CASSEAAATNEKLFF
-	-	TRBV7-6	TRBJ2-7	TGTGCCAGCAGCCTCCGGGACTTTACCTACGAGCAGTACTTC	CASSLRDFTYEQYF
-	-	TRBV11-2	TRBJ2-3	TGTGCCAGCAGCTTAGAGACCGCGAAAGGGAATACGCAGTATTTT	CASSLETAKGNTQYF
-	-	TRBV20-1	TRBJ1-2	TGCAGTGCTGGGCCCTATGGCTACACCTTC	CSAGPYGYTF
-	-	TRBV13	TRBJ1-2	TGTGCCAGCAGCTTAGGCCCCCTCAGGCCGTATGGCTACACCTTC	CASSLGPLRPYGYTF
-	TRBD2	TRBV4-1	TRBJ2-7	TGCGCCAGCAGCCAAGAAGGTAGTGGGCTAGCGGGTTCCTACGAGCAGTACTTC	CASSQEGSGLAGSYEQYF
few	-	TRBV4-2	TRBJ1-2	TGTGCCAGCAGCCAAGATACAAACTATGGCTACACCTTC	CASSQDTNYGYTF
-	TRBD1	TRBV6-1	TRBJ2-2	TGTGCCTTAGACAGGGGTAACACCGGGGAGCTGTTTTTT	CALDRGNTGELFF
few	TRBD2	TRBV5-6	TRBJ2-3	TGTGCCAGCAGCTTCTTAGCGGGGGGTGCAGATACGCAGTATTTT	CASSFLAGGADTQYF
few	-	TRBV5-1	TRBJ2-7	TGCGCCAGCAGCTTGGCCCAGGGTTACGAGCAGTACTTC	CASSLAQGYEQYF
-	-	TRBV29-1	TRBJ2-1	TGCAGCGTTGAAGATCCTAGCGAAGGGTCCTACAATGAGCAGTTCTTC	CSVEDPSEGSYNEQFF
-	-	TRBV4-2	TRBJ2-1	TGTGCCAGCAGCCAACACCCTTCAGGGGTACGAGAGCAGTTCTTC	CASSQHPSGVREQFF
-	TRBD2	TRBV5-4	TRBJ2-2	TGTGCCAGCAGCTTGGGGGGACTAGCGGGGTTCTCCGGGGAGCTGTTTTTT	CASSLGGLAGFSGELFF
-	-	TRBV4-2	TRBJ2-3	TGTGCCAGCAGCCAAGGATTACCCCTAGATACGCAGTATTTT	CASSQGLPLDTQYF
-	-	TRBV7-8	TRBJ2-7	TGTGCCAGCAGCCCCCGCCAAATACCTTACAGGGTACCCTCCTCCTACGAGCAGTACTTC	CASSPRQIPYRVPSSYEQYF
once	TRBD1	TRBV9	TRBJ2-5	TGTGCCAGCAGCGTCGGACAGGGCGCACCCTTTCAAGAGACCCAGTACTTC	CASSVGQGAPFQETQYF
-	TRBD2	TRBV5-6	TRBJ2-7	TGTGCCAGCAGCGCCGGGACTAGCGACTACGAGCAGTACTTC	CASSAGTSDYEQYF
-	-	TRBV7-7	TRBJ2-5	TGTGCTAGCAGCCGGGGGGCAGAAAAAAGGGAGACCCAGTACTTC	CASSRGAEKRETQYF
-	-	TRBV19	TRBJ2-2	TGTGCCAGTAGTATAGGCCATTTGAACACCGGGGAGCTGTTTTTT	CASSIGHLNTGELFF
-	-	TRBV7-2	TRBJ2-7	TGTGCCAGCAGCTTAGCAGGAACATACTACGAGCAGTACTTC	CASSLAGTYYEQYF
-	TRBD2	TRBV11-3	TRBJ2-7	TGTGCCAGCAGTCTGCGCTACAGGGCCTCCAATCCTAGCGGGAGGTTC	CASSLRYRASNPSGRF
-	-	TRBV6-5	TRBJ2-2	TGTGCCAGCAGTTACATAGAAACCGGGGAGCTGTTTTTT	CASSYIETGELFF
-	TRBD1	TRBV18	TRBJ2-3	TGTGCCAGCACCCAGGGACAGGGGGTTATGTATACGCAGTATTTT	CASTQGQGVMYTQYF
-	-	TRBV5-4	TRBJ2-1	TGTGCCAGCAGCTTGGCGTGGAGGGCCCGCAATGAGCAGTTCTTC	CASSLAWRARNEQFF
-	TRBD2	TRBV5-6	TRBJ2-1	TGTGCCAGCAGCTTGATAAGTAGCGGGGAACACAATGAGCAGTTCTTC	CASSLISSGEHNEQFF
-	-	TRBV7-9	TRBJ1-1	TGTGCCAGCAGCTTAGCTGCGGGGGCGAACACTGAAGCTTTCTTT	CASSLAAGANTEAFF
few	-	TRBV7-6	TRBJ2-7	TGTGCCAGCAGTACGACTAGCTCCTACGAGCAGTACTTC	CASSTTSSYEQYF
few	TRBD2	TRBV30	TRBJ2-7	TGTGCCTTGGACGGGGCGGGAGGTCAGTACGAGCAGTACTTC	CALDGAGGQYEQYF
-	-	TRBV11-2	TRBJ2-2	TGTGCCAGCAGCTTTCGGGGGTTAACGAACACCGGGGAGCTGTTTTTT	CASSFRGLTNTGELFF
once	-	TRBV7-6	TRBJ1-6	TGTGCCAGCAGCCCTGGGGGGGCTACGAGTTCACCCCTCCACTTT	CASSPGGATSSPLHF
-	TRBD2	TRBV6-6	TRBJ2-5	TGTGCCAGCAGTTACAGCGGGGGGGCCGAGACCCAGTACTTC	CASSYSGGAETQYF
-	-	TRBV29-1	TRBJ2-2	TGCAGCGTTGGTGGGGGGCGCGCCGGGGAGCTGTTTTTT	CSVGGGRAGELFF
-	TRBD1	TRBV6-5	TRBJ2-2	TGTGCCAGCAGTGCCAGGGGGCTCACCGGGGAGCTGTTTTTT	CASSARGLTGELFF
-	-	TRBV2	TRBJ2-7	TGTGCCAGCAGTGATATGTGGGGGTGGGAAAAAAACGAGCAGTACTTC	CASSDMWGWEKNEQYF
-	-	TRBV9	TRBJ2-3	TGTGCCAGCAGCCCGCGGACTTTTACAGATACGCAGTATTTT	CASSPRTFTDTQYF
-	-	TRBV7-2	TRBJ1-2	TGTGCCAGCAGCTTAGGCGTAAGCTTCGGAGCGGGCGGCTACACCTTC	CASSLGVSFGAGGYTF
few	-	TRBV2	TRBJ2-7	TGTGCCAGCAGGACTACGGCAATGGGGGGAAAAGGGGACGAGCAGTACTTC	CASRTTAMGGKGDEQYF
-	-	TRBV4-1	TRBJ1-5	TGCGCCAGCAGCCAAGGGGCCCATAGCAATCAGCCCCAGCATTTT	CASSQGAHSNQPQHF
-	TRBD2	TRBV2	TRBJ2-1	TGTGCCAGCATTTGGGGACTAGCGGGAGGAGACCATGAGCAGTTCTTC	CASIWGLAGGDHEQFF
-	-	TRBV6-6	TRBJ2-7	TGTGCCAGCAGTTACTCGATCGGGCAGGGTAGCGAGCAGTACTTC	CASSYSIGQGSEQYF
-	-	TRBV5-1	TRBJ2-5	TGCGCCAGCAGGCCCCCCGGGGACATCCAAGAGACCCAGTACTTC	CASRPPGDIQETQYF
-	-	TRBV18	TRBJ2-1	TGTGCCAGCTCACCACCCGTAGGAAATGAGCAGTTCTTC	CASSPPVGNEQFF
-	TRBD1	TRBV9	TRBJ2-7	TGTGCCAGCAGCGTTGGGGACAGCATATACGAGCAGTACTTC	CASSVGDSIYEQYF
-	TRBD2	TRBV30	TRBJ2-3	TGTGCCTGGAACCCCTTGGGACTAGCGGGGAACGGGATCAGCACAGATACGCAGTATTTT	CAWNPLGLAGNGISTDTQYF
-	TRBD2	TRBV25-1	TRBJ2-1	TGTGCCAGCAGTACCCGGGGACTAGGATACAATGAGCAGTTCTTC	CASSTRGLGYNEQFF
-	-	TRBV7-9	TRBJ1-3	TGTGCCAGCAGCCCTGGAAACACCATATATTTT	CASSPGNTIYF
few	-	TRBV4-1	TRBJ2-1	TGCGCCAGCAGCCAAGGGGGCAATGAGCAGTTCTTC	CASSQGGNEQFF